Presented here are 32 T cell receptor beta chains from one specimen sequenced in a study of CD8+CD57+ T cells in acquired aplastic anemia. Flow cytometry had shown expanded CD8+CD57+ cells in the patients chosen for sequencing. Profiling of TCR beta VDJ combinations and CDR3 sequences used genomic DNA as template. TCRdb passed the reads through MiXCR, listing each CDR3 protein once. Found here are 150,000 or so distinct CDR3 sequences, roughly half of them singletons; the top ten hold 12%. The source material was sorted CD4+, CD8+, or CD8+CD57+ T cells (not recorded which) from PBMCs. These receptors all come from a human donor with aplastic anemia.

This clonotype was seen only a few times. The V and J genes are TRBV19 and TRBJ2-7; D unresolved. V lost 6 bases, J lost 5 bases, and 14 bases lay in between. The CDR3 loop spans 13 amino acids. CDR1 and CDR2 from the germline V gene are LNHDA and SQIVND (reference sequence). The CDR3 DNA is TGTGCCAGTAGCTTCTCCTTCCCCAACGAGCAGTACTTC. Translated, it gives CASSFSFPNEQYF.

As for this clonotype: A read error may explain this, as a much larger clone is one base away. CDR3 sequence reads: CAPEGWNEQFF. CDR3 bases: TGTGCCCCGGAGGGTTGGAATGAGCAGTTCTTC. V and J are TRBV19 and TRBJ2-1, with a possible D match to TRBD2 (6 bases). Germline lookup yields CDR1 LNHDA and CDR2 SQIVND (reference sequence). V dropped 11 bases and J dropped 7 bases, with 12 bases sitting between them. The CDR3 is 11 amino acids.

This clonotype was observed many times. Here the CDR3 reads CASSEYERGAYNEQFF. In DNA, the CDR3 is TGTGCCAGCAGTGAATACGAGCGGGGGGCCTACAATGAGCAGTTCTTC. The chain uses TRBV25-1 and TRBJ2-1; 9 nucleotides line up with TRBD2. With 0 bases clipped from V and 2 bases from J, the junction kept 2 bases outside the gene matches. Germline V CDR1 and CDR2: MGHDK, SYGVNS. CDR3 length: 16 amino acids.

This clonotype was detected ten times or more. The genes are TRBV6-1 and TRBJ2-7; no clear D gene. Between the trimmed V and J ends, which lost 6 bases and 1 base, there was a span of 10 bases. Looked up from germline, CDR1 is MNHNS and CDR2 is SASEGT. CDR3 size: 13 residues. DNA for the CDR3: TGTGCCAGCAGAGACGTCCCTTCCTACGAGCAGTACTTC. It translates to CASRDVPSYEQYF.

This clonotype was counted between two and nine times. J is TRBJ1-6 and V is TRBV2; D is uncertain. The CDR3 totals 12 residues. With 7 bases removed from V and 9 bases from J, the gap between germline ends came to 10 bases. Germline assignment: CDR1 SNHLY and CDR2 FYNNEI. The CDR3 sequence is CASNNLRSPLHF. In nucleotides, the CDR3 is TGTGCCAGCAATAACCTGCGTTCACCCCTCCACTTT.

This chain uses TRBV10-3 with TRBJ1-1; D unclear. The CDR3 consists of 13 residues. V lost 11 bases and J lost 4, with 17 bases in between. Germline V gene sequence: CDR1 ENHRY, CDR2 SYGVKD. The CDR3 DNA is TGTGCCGTACAAAGGGAAGTTGGCACTGAAGCTTTCTTT. It encodes CAVQREVGTEAFF.

The chain has TRBV29-1 and TRBJ2-3; the D is unclear. The CDR3 spans 12 residues. The germline CDR1 and CDR2 sequences are SQVTM and ANQGSEA. The ends were cut back, 4 bases at V and 4 bases at J, with 9 bases in the middle. CDR3 region: CSVVSSADTQYF. The CDR3 DNA follows: TGCAGCGTTGTATCCAGTGCAGATACGCAGTATTTT.

The chain recombines TRBV27 with TRBJ1-5; TRBD1 is a possible D gene (6 bases). The CDR3 is 13 residues long. V lost 4 bases and J lost 7, with 11 bases in between. Germline assignment: CDR1 MNHEY and CDR2 SMNVEV (reference sequence). CDR3 amino acids: CASSWRGSQPQHF. The CDR3 DNA reads as TGTGCCAGCAGTTGGAGGGGGTCGCAGCCCCAGCATTTT.

The V gene is TRBV2, the J gene TRBJ1-2, with a weak D call TRBD1 (6 bases). This CDR3 has 13 amino acids. Germline lookup yields CDR1 SNHLY and CDR2 FYNNEI. V lost 10 bases and J 2 bases, leaving 14 bases between the germline ends. DNA of the CDR3: TGTGCCACCGCGGATACAGGGAACTATGGCTACACCTTC. The encoded protein is CATADTGNYGYTF.

Points on this clonotype: The junction does not match germline at one end; this may be a read error. The V call is TRBV10-2, the J call TRBJ2-7; 7 bases are shared with TRBD2. CDR3 length: 14 amino acids. Per germline, CDR1 WSHSY and CDR2 SAAADI. The CDR3 reads CAGSTGLVSNEQYF. DNA for the CDR3: TGCGCCGGCAGTACTGGACTAGTCAGCAACGAGCAGTACTTC.

This clonotype was detected many times. CDR3 sequence reads: CASSMWDSNQPQHF. CDR3 bases: TGTGCCAGTAGTATGTGGGACAGCAATCAGCCCCAGCATTTT. The gene calls are TRBV19 and TRBJ1-5; possibly TRBD1 for D (5 bases). This CDR3 has 14 residues. V was clipped by 3 bases and J by 1 base, with 7 bases between them. Germline V gene lookup returns CDR1 LNHDA and CDR2 SQIVND (reference sequence). The full variable domain, rest sourced from reference TRBV19 and TRBJ1-5, is DGGITQSPKYLFRKEGQNVTLSCEQNLNHDAMYWYRQDPGQGLRLIYYSQIVNDFQKGDIAEGYSVSREKKESFPLTVTSAQKNPTAFYLCASSMWDSNQPQHFGDGTRLSIL.

Here the CDR3 DNA reads TGCAGTGCTAGAAAGAACACCGGGGAGCTGTTTTTT. As protein: CSARKNTGELFF. The V and J genes are TRBV20-1 and TRBJ2-2, with no clear D. This CDR3 has 12 amino acids. V was shortened by 2 bases and J by 1 base, with 2 bases between the two germline ends. Germline CDR1 reads DFQATT; CDR2 reads SNEGSKA (reference sequence).

The chain joins TRBV2 to TRBJ2-3; unclear D gene. The CDR3 extends over 14 amino acids. Looked up from germline, CDR1 is SNHLY and CDR2 is FYNNEI. The V end lost 7 bases, the J end lost 2 bases, and 13 bases lay between the germline ends. The chain's CDR3 is CASIPGPTTDTQYF. The CDR3 DNA sequence: TGTGCCAGCATTCCCGGGCCGACCACAGATACGCAGTATTTT.

The chain uses TRBV24-1 and TRBJ2-1, with 7 bases fitting TRBD1. The CDR3 length is 14 residues. Germline V gene data show CDR1 as KGHDR and CDR2 as SFDVKD. V lost 9 bases and J lost 0; bases outside the gene matches: 4. The CDR3 loop reads CATSGQPSYNEQFF. The CDR3 nucleotides are TGTGCCACCTCGGGACAGCCCTCCTACAATGAGCAGTTCTTC.

A single count supports this clonotype. One end of the junction does not line up with germline, which may come from a read error. V is TRBV19 and J is TRBJ1-1, with D possibly TRBD1 on 6 matching bases. Germline CDR1 is LNHDA and CDR2 is SQIVND (reference sequence). The CDR3 runs to 13 residues. CDR3 DNA sequence: TGTGCCAGTAGTTCACAGGGTAGGACTGAAGCCTTCTTT. Its protein is CASSSQGRTEAFF.

This chain links TRBV19 with TRBJ2-7, with D maybe TRBD2 (6 bases). Germline-derived CDR1 and CDR2 are LNHDA and SQIVND (reference sequence). Trimming removed 3 bases at V and 5 bases at J, with 17 bases between. CDR3 length: 15 amino acids. The CDR3 sequence: CASSIGGTIGHEQYF. The CDR3 DNA follows: TGTGCCAGTAGTATCGGAGGGACCATCGGCCACGAGCAGTACTTC.

In the case of this clonotype: Likely a read error: the CDR3 ends without its conserved phenylalanine or tryptophan. The V gene is TRBV19, the J gene TRBJ1-1; 8 nucleotides agree with TRBD1. The CDR3 totals 16 residues. The germline V gene encodes CDR1 LNHDA and CDR2 SQIVND (reference sequence). V lost 5 bases and J lost 2; bases outside the gene matches: 10. In nucleotides, the CDR3 is TGTGCCAGTAGTCCCACAGACAGGGGCAAAAACACTGAAGCTTTCCTT. Translating it yields CASSPTDRGKNTEAFL.

This clonotype was seen ten or more times. The chain carries TRBV2 and TRBJ1-6; no clear D. The CDR3 covers 12 residues. The V gene's germline CDR1 is SNHLY and CDR2 FYNNEI. Trimming cost V 3 bases and J 15 bases, with 12 bases left between them. The CDR3: CASSELTEVLHF. The CDR3 DNA reads TGTGCCAGCAGTGAGCTCACTGAGGTCCTCCACTTT.

A few counts support this clonotype. The gene calls are TRBV2 and TRBJ2-3; a weak D match, TRBD2 (6 bases). The CDR3 extends over 14 amino acids. Germline V gene data show CDR1 as SNHLY and CDR2 as FYNNEI. Trimming removed 3 bases from V and 3 bases from J, with 10 bases in between. CDR3 amino acids: CASSDRLATDTQYF. CDR3 in DNA: TGTGCCAGCAGTGATCGGCTAGCGACAGATACGCAGTATTTT.

This clonotype came up a few times. The rearrangement joins TRBV4-2 to TRBJ1-1; 10 nucleotides line up with TRBD1. The germline CDR1 and CDR2 sequences are LGHNA and YNFKEQ. The CDR3 has 18 residues. Unmatched junction bases numbered 13, after V lost 3 bases and J lost 3 bases. The CDR3, as DNA: TGTGCCAGCAGCCAGGGGACAGGGGACCTACCTATTTACACTGAAGCTTTCTTT. Protein: CASSQGTGDLPIYTEAFF.

The rearrangement joins TRBV29-1 to TRBJ1-5; D not resolved. CDR1 and CDR2 (germline): SQVTM, ANQGSEA. V lost 2 bases, J lost 6 bases, and 14 bases lay in between. The CDR3 loop spans 14 amino acids. CDR3 residues: CSVESNIPSQPQHF. CDR3 nucleotide sequence: TGCAGCGTTGAATCTAACATTCCCAGTCAGCCCCAGCATTTT.

The rearrangement uses TRBV11-2 and TRBJ2-1, with 8 bases identical to TRBD2. Germline CDR1 and CDR2: SGHAT and FQNNGV. Losses at the gene ends were 2 bases for V and 3 bases for J; bases not matched to a gene: 9. This CDR3 is 17 amino acids long. CDR3 amino acids: CASSLIEAGDHYNEQFF. CDR3 nucleotide sequence: TGTGCCAGCAGCTTAATCGAAGCGGGAGATCACTACAATGAGCAGTTCTTC.

The V and J genes are TRBV5-1 and TRBJ2-2; D remains ambiguous. Germline V gene lookup returns CDR1 SGHRS and CDR2 YFSETQ. The CDR3 covers 15 residues. The ends were cut back, 0 bases at V and 2 bases at J, with 8 bases in the middle. The CDR3 nucleotides read TGCGCCAGCAGCTTGGAAGCAGTTAACACCGGGGAGCTGTTTTTT. It translates to CASSLEAVNTGELFF.

The CDR3 DNA is TGTGCCAGCACCCCCGGTCGTGTGGAGGGCCCAGATGAGCAGTTCTTC. Its protein is CASTPGRVEGPDEQFF. The chain combines TRBV11-2 with TRBJ2-1; maybe TRBD2 (6 bases). CDR3 length: 16 residues. Germline values: CDR1 SGHAT, CDR2 FQNNGV. V dropped 7 bases and J dropped 8 bases, with 24 bases sitting between them. Drawing the rest from reference TRBV11-2 and TRBJ2-1, the complete variable domain is EAGVAQSPRYKIIEKRQSVAFWCNPISGHATLYWYQQILGQGPKLLIQFQNNGVVDDSQLPKDRFSAERLKGVDSTLKIQPAKLEDSAVYLCASTPGRVEGPDEQFFGPGTRLTVL.

This chain uses TRBV7-2 with TRBJ2-1, with a weak D call TRBD2 (6 bases). CDR1 SGHTA and CDR2 FQGNSA come from the germline V gene. V was clipped by 0 bases and J by 9 bases, with 15 bases between them. The CDR3 covers 15 residues. CDR3 in amino acids: CASSLAGSGGSEQFF. The CDR3 nucleotides read TGTGCCAGCAGCTTAGCGGGGTCCGGGGGAAGTGAGCAGTTCTTC.

Comments on this clonotype: This could be a read error, since a much larger clone is one nucleotide away. The chain links TRBV6-1 to TRBJ1-2, with D possibly being TRBD1 (6 bases). This CDR3 region has 15 residues. Germline values: CDR1 MNHNS, CDR2 SASEGT. V dropped 7 bases and J dropped 7 bases, with 22 bases sitting between them. The CDR3 sequence: CASTTGPTGKGGYTF. CDR3 in DNA: TGTGCCAGCACCACAGGTCCCACAGGGAAAGGTGGCTACACCTTC.

This chain uses TRBV24-1 with TRBJ2-4; D is unclear. The V gene's germline CDR1 is KGHDR and CDR2 SFDVKD. This CDR3 is 15 amino acids long. The V end lost 4 bases, the J end lost 0 bases, and 9 bases lay between the germline ends. CDR3 loop: CATSEGNLAKNIQYF. The CDR3, as DNA: TGTGCCACCAGTGAAGGCAACCTAGCCAAAAACATTCAGTACTTC.

CDR3 DNA: TGTGCCATCACTAGCGGGGAAAGCTCCTACAATGAGCAGTTCTTC. Protein: CAITSGESSYNEQFF. The V and J genes are TRBV10-3 and TRBJ2-1; 9 bases match TRBD2. The CDR3 sequence is 15 residues long. The ends lost 7 bases at V and 0 bases at J; junction bases unmatched: 4. Germline V lookup: CDR1 ENHRY, CDR2 SYGVKD.

The gene calls are TRBV7-3 and TRBJ2-3; the match to TRBD2 covers 7 bases. The germline gives CDR1 SGHTA, CDR2 FQGTGA. V shed 5 bases and J 6 bases; nucleotides not matched to a gene: 8. The CDR3 covers 14 residues. DNA for the CDR3: TGTGCCAGCAGCGACGGACTAGTTTCCGATACGCAGTATTTT. Residues: CASSDGLVSDTQYF.

This clonotype was counted at least ten times. This rearrangement joins TRBV9 to TRBJ2-7; TRBD1 aligns across 9 bases. Germline V gives CDR1 SGDLS, CDR2 YYNGEE. This CDR3 contains 14 residues. V lost 3 bases, J lost 5 bases, and 6 bases stayed unmatched. The CDR3 is CASSGWTGEDEQYF. The CDR3 coding sequence is TGTGCCAGCAGCGGATGGACAGGGGAGGACGAGCAGTACTTC.

The chain couples TRBV7-2 to TRBJ2-5, with D tentatively TRBD1 or TRBD2 (5 bases each). In germline, CDR1 is SGHTA, CDR2 FQGNSA. Trimming shortened V by 5 bases and J by 4 bases, and 8 bases separated the two germline ends. CDR3 size: 12 residues. The CDR3 DNA reads TGTGCCAGCAGCCGGGACCGAGAGACCCAGTACTTC. Amino acid sequence: CASSRDRETQYF.

The V and J genes are TRBV20-1 and TRBJ1-4; D call uncertain. Germline loops: CDR1 DFQATT, CDR2 SNEGSKA (reference sequence). Trimming cost V 2 bases and J 8 bases, with 15 bases left between them. The CDR3 consists of 14 residues. In DNA form, the CDR3 reads TGCAGTGCTAGATGGCTAGAGGGCGTAGAAAAACTGTTTTTT. Translated: CSARWLEGVEKLFF.